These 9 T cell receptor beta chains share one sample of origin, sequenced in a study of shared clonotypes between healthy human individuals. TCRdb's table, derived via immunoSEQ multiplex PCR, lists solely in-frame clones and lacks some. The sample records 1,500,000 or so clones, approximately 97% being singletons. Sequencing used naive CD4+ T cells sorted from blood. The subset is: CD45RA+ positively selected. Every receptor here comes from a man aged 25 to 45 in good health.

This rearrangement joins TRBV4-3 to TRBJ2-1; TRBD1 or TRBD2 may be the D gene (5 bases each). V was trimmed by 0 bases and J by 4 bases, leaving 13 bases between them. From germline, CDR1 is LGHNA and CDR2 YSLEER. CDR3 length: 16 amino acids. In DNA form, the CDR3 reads TGCGCCAGCAGCCAAGATCTGGGGTGGGGGTACAATGAGCAGTTCTTC. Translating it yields CASSQDLGWGYNEQFF.

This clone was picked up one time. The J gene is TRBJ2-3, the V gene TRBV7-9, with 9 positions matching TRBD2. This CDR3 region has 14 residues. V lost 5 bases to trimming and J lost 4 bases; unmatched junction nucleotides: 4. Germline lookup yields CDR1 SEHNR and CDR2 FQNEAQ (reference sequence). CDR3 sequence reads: CASSLSGSADTQYF. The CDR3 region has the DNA TGTGCCAGCAGCCTTAGCGGGAGCGCAGATACGCAGTATTTT.

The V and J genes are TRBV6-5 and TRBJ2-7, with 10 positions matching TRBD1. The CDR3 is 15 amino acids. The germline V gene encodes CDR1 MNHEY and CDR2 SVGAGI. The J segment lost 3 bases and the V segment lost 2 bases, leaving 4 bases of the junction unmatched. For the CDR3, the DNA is TGTGCCAGCAGTTACGTGGACAGGGGGTTCTACGAGCAGTACTTC. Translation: CASSYVDRGFYEQYF.

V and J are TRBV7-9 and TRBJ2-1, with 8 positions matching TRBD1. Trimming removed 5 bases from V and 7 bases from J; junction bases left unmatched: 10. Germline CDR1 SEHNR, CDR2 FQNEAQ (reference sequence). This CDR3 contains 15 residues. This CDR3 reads CASSTAGTGRNEQFF. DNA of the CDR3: TGTGCCAGCAGCACCGCCGGGACAGGTCGGAATGAGCAGTTCTTC. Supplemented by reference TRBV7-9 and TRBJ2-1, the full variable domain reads DTGVSQNPRHKITKRGQNVTFRCDPISEHNRLYWYRQTLGQGPEFLTYFQNEAQLEKSRLLSDRFSAERPKGSFSTLEIQRTEQGDSAMYLCASSTAGTGRNEQFFGPGTRLTVL.

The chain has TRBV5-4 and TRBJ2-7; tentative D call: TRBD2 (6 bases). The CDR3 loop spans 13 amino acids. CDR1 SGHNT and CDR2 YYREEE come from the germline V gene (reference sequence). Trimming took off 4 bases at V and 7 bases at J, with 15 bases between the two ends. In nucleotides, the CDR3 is TGTGCCAGCAGCCCGGGACTCCCCAGGGAGCAGTACTTC. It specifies CASSPGLPREQYF.

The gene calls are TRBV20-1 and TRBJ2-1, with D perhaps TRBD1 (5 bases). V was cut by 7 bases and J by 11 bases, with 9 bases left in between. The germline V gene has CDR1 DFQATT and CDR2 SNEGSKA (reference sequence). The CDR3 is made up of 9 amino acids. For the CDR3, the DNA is TGCAGTGTTTCAGGGCAGCAGTTCTTC. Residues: CSVSGQQFF.

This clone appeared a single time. DNA for the CDR3: TGTGCCAGCAGCTTAGTAAGAGGGGACGCCTACGAGCAGTACTTC. This codes for CASSLVRGDAYEQYF. The chain couples TRBV11-2 to TRBJ2-7; D could derive from TRBD1 or TRBD2 (5 bases each). V was shortened by 1 base and J by 2 bases, with 12 bases between the two germline ends. The germline CDR1 and CDR2 sequences are SGHAT and FQNNGV. The length of the CDR3 is 15 residues.

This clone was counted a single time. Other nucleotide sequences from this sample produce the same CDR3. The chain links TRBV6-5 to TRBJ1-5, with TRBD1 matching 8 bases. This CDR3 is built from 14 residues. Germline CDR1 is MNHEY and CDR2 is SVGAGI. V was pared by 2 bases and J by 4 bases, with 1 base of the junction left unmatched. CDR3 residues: CASSYGQGNQPQHF. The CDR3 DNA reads TGTGCCAGCAGTTACGGACAGGGAAATCAGCCCCAGCATTTT.

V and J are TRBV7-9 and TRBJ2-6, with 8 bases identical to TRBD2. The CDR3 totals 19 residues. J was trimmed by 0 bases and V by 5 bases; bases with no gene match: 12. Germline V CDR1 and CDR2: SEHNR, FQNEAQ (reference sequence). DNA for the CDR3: TGTGCCAGCAGCCCAAGACAGAGAGCGGGAGTCTCTGGGGCCAACGTCCTGACTTTC. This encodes CASSPRQRAGVSGANVLTF.